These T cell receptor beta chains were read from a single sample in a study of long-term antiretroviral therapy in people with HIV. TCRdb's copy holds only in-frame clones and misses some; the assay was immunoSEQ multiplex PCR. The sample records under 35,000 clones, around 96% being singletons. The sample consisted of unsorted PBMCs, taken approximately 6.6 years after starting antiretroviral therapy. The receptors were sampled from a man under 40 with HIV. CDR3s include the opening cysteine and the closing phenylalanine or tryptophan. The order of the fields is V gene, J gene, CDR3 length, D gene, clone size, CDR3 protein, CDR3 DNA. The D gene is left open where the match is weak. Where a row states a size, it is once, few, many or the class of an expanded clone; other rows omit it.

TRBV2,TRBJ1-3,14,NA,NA,CASQVFGFGNTIYF,TGTGCCAGCCAAGTGTTCGGGTTTGGAAACACCATATATTTT
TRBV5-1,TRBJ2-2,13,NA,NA,CASSTGNTGELFF,TGCGCCAGCAGCACCGGGAACACCGGGGAGCTGTTTTTT
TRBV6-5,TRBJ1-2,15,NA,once,CASSLDRPGDYGYTF,TGTGCCAGCAGCTTGGACCGACCAGGGGACTATGGCTACACCTTC
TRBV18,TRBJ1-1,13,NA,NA,CASSSISQVEAFF,TGTGCCAGCTCATCCATATCGCAGGTAGAAGCTTTCTTT
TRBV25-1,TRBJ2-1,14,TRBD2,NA,CASSIAGGPYEQFF,TGTGCCAGCAGCATAGCGGGAGGGCCATATGAGCAGTTCTTC
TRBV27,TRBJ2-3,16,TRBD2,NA,CASSSSGGRNTDTQYF,TGTGCCAGCAGTAGCTCGGGGGGGCGGAACACAGATACGCAGTATTTT
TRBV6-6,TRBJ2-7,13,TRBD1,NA,CASSWTGAHEQYF,TGTGCCAGCAGCTGGACAGGGGCCCACGAGCAGTACTTC
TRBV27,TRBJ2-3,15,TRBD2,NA,CASSSLAESLGTQYF,TGTGCCAGCAGTTCACTAGCGGAGTCGTTGGGTACGCAGTATTTT
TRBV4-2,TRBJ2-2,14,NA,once,CASSQDPGSRELFF,TGTGCCAGCAGCCAAGATCCAGGGAGCCGGGAGCTGTTTTTT
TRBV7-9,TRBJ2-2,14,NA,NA,CASSLDWNTGELFF,TGTGCCAGCAGCTTAGACTGGAACACCGGGGAGCTGTTTTTT
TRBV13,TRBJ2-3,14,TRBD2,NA,CASSLVGGGDTQYF,TGTGCCAGCAGCTTAGTTGGCGGGGGTGATACGCAGTATTTT
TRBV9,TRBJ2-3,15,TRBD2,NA,CASSPGGLNTDTQYF,TGTGCCAGCAGTCCGGGGGGACTCAACACAGATACGCAGTATTTT
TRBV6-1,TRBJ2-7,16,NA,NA,CASTELPGATSYEQYF,TGTGCCAGCACTGAGCTCCCGGGGGCGACCTCCTACGAGCAGTACTTC
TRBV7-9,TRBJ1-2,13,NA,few,CASSLLGSYGYTF,TGTGCCAGCAGCTTATTGGGCAGCTATGGCTACACCTTC
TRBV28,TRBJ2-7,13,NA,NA,CASSLAGNYEQYF,TGTGCCAGCAGTTTAGCGGGAAACTACGAGCAGTACTTC
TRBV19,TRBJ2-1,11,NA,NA,CASRALSEQFF,TGTGCCAGTCGGGCCCTTAGCGAGCAGTTCTTC
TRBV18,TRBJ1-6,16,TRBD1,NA,CASSPTGEAKGSPLHF,TGTGCCAGCTCACCCACAGGGGAGGCTAAAGGTTCACCCCTCCACTTT
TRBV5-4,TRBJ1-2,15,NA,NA,CASSNRDFTLRGYTF,TGTGCCAGCAGTAACCGGGACTTCACCCTCCGGGGCTACACCTTC
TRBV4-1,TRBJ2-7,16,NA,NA,CASSPRGNLWASEQYF,TGCGCCAGCAGCCCAAGGGGTAACTTGTGGGCTTCCGAGCAGTACTTC
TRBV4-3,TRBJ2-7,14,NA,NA,CASSQGLMSYEQYF,TGCGCCAGCAGCCAAGGACTAATGTCATACGAGCAGTACTTC
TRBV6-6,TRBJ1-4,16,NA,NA,CASSYSMAGTNEKLFF,TGTGCCAGCAGTTACTCGATGGCAGGGACAAATGAAAAACTGTTTTTT
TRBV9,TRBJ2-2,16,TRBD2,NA,CASSVGTSGKGGELFF,TGTGCCAGCAGCGTCGGGACTAGCGGGAAAGGCGGGGAGCTGTTTTTT
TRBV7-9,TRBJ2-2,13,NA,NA,CASSLEITGELFF,TGTGCCAGCAGCTTAGAGATCACCGGGGAGCTGTTTTTT
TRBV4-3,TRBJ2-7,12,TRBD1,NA,CASSHDRGEQYF,TGCGCCAGCAGCCACGACAGGGGCGAGCAGTACTTC
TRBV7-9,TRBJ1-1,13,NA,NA,CASSSYMNTEAFF,TGTGCCAGCAGCTCCTACATGAACACTGAAGCTTTCTTT
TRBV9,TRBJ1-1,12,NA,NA,CASSSRNTEAFF,TGTGCCAGCAGCTCAAGGAACACTGAAGCTTTCTTT
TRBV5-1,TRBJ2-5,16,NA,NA,CASSVGLAGPMETQYF,TGCGCCAGCAGCGTAGGCCTCGCGGGACCCATGGAGACCCAGTACTTC
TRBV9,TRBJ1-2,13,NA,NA,CASTRAGASGYTF,TGTGCCAGCACCCGAGCGGGGGCCTCTGGCTACACCTTC
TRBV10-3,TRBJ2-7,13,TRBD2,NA,CAISPGGTLEQYF,TGTGCCATCAGCCCGGGAGGAACCCTCGAGCAGTACTTC
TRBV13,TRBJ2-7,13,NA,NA,CASSPPSSYEQYF,TGTGCCAGCAGCCCCCCAAGCTCCTACGAGCAGTACTTC